The 3 T cell receptor beta chains below all came from one sample that was sequenced in a study of blood T cell repertoires in COVID-19. Repertoires were generated with immunoSEQ multiplex PCR, while TCRdb's copy carries only in-frame clones and drops some. The table lists 80,000 to 95,000 clones, 85% of them singletons. The sample taken for sequencing was peripheral blood. The receptors derive from an elderly man with acute or convalescent COVID-19.

This sequence joins TRBV5-1 and TRBJ2-7, with D perhaps matching TRBD1 (7 bases). There are 14 residues in the CDR3. Trimming cost V 4 bases and J 7 bases, with 18 bases left between them. Per germline, CDR1 SGHRS and CDR2 YFSETQ. This CDR3 is CASSTGSPGGEQYF. In DNA form, the CDR3 reads TGCGCCAGCAGCACCGGGAGCCCAGGGGGTGAGCAGTACTTC.

J is TRBJ2-2 and V is TRBV18; D is uncertain. The CDR3 has 14 amino acids. Germline CDR1 KGHSH, CDR2 LQKENI. Trimming removed 4 bases from V and 2 bases from J, with 8 bases in between. DNA of the CDR3: TGTGCCAGCTCACTGTCACAAAACACCGGGGAGCTGTTTTTT. It codes for CASSLSQNTGELFF. Variable domain in full (rest from reference TRBV18 and TRBJ2-2): NAGVMQNPRHLVRRRGQEARLRCSPMKGHSHVYWYRQLPEEGLKFMVYLQKENIIDESGMPKERFSAEFPKEGPSILRIQQVVRGDSAAYFCASSLSQNTGELFFGEGSRLTVL.

The chain is built from TRBV3-1 (or the pseudogene TRBV3-2) and TRBJ2-3, with 9 bases that match TRBD1. This CDR3 has 13 residues. The trim removed 4 bases at V and 10 bases at J, leaving 6 bases unmatched. Per the germline V gene, CDR1 is LGHDT and CDR2 is YNNKEL (reference sequence). The CDR3 loop is CASSPRDRAAQYF. The CDR3, as DNA: TGTGCCAGCAGCCCCCGGGACAGGGCTGCGCAGTATTTT.